These 17 T cell receptor beta chains share one sample of origin, sequenced in a study of cytomegalovirus exposure and HLA in healthy donors. PCR primers comprised 60 Vbeta and 13 Jbeta primers. This table comes from immunoSEQ multiplex PCR, and its TCRdb copy is limited to in-frame clones, with some not included. The sample lists under 150,000 clones, 81% seen once, with 0.55% to 0.85% in the top ten. The source material was PBMCs. All receptors derive from a man aged 18 to 30 in good health and CMV-seronegative.

The chain uses TRBV25-1 and TRBJ2-3; 11 bases match TRBD2. This CDR3 has 16 residues. Germline V gene sequence: CDR1 MGHDK, CDR2 SYGVNS. The V gene end was trimmed by 8 bases and the J gene end by 4 bases; junction bases not matched to a gene: 11. CDR3 sequence reads: CASSHQLAGVSDTQYF. The CDR3 region has the DNA TGTGCCAGCTCCCATCAACTAGCGGGGGTTTCAGATACGCAGTATTTT. The full variable domain, with the rest looked up from reference TRBV25-1 and TRBJ2-3, is EADIYQTPRYLVIGTGKKITLECSQTMGHDKMYWYQQDPGMELHLIHYSYGVNSTEKGDLSSESTVSRIRTEHFPLTLESARPSHTSQYLCASSHQLAGVSDTQYFGPGTRLTVL.

The chain has TRBV19 and TRBJ2-7; tentative D call: TRBD2 (6 bases). CDR3 length equals 14 residues. Trimming left V 1 base short and J 0 bases short, with 7 bases between. CDR1 is LNHDA and CDR2 is SQIVND in the germline V gene (reference sequence). The CDR3 DNA follows: TGTGCCAGTAGTATAGGAGCGGGCTCCTACGAGCAGTACTTC. Translating gives CASSIGAGSYEQYF.

The V and J genes are TRBV15 and TRBJ1-6; TRBD1 might be the D (5 bases). Germline CDR1 and CDR2: LNHNV and YYDKDF (reference sequence). The CDR3 is made up of 13 amino acids. Here the CDR3 DNA reads TGTGCAGTGACCGCCGGCGGGGGATCACCCCTCCACTTT. The encoded protein is CAVTAGGGSPLHF.

The genes are TRBV7-2 and TRBJ2-1; 9 bases are a match to TRBD1. Trimming took 5 bases from V and 6 from J; bases not matched to a gene: 5. The CDR3 is made up of 14 amino acids. Germline lookup yields CDR1 SGHTA and CDR2 FQGNSA. The chain's CDR3 is CASSMTGGINEQFF. Here the CDR3 DNA reads TGTGCCAGCAGCATGACAGGGGGGATCAATGAGCAGTTCTTC.

The sample holds one count of this clone. V gene TRBV4-1 combines with J gene TRBJ2-7; 9 bases fit TRBD1. The CDR3 runs 16 residues. The junction had 8 bases not matched to a gene; V was cut back by 1 base and J by 4 bases. The V gene's germline CDR1 is MGHRA and CDR2 YSYEKL. The CDR3 spells CASSQVTGTGLYEQYF. In nucleotides, the CDR3 is TGCGCCAGCAGCCAAGTCACCGGGACAGGGTTGTACGAGCAGTACTTC.

As concerns this clone: The sample holds other DNA sequences that translate to the same CDR3. The rearrangement joins TRBV5-1 to TRBJ2-3; no firm D call. The CDR3 spans 14 residues. The V and J ends lost 0 bases and 2 bases respectively, with 7 bases between them. CDR1 SGHRS and CDR2 YFSETQ come from the germline V gene. CDR3 DNA: TGCGCCAGCAGCTTGGCAACAGTCACAGATACGCAGTATTTT. Amino acid sequence: CASSLATVTDTQYF.

Here the CDR3 DNA reads TGTGCCAGCAGCCAGGGGGTATCCTACGAGCAGTACTTC. The encoded protein is CASSQGVSYEQYF. The chain has TRBV6-1 and TRBJ2-7; 7 nucleotides agree with TRBD1. This CDR3 region has 13 residues. Germline V gene data show CDR1 as MNHNS and CDR2 as SASEGT. V lost 6 bases to trimming and J lost 1 base; unmatched junction nucleotides: 3.

The chain combines TRBV30 with TRBJ2-2; D gene ambiguous. The germline CDR1 and CDR2 sequences are GTSNPN and SVGIG (reference sequence). Trimming stripped 2 bases from V and 9 bases from J, with 4 bases between. The CDR3 loop spans 10 amino acids. The CDR3 protein is CAWSIRELFF. The CDR3 DNA reads TGTGCCTGGAGTATTAGGGAGCTGTTTTTT.

This clone has a handful of counts. The chain is built from TRBV29-1 and TRBJ2-3; TRBD2 matches 7 bases. V shed 4 bases, J shed 1 base, and the junction held 5 bases outside the gene matches. This CDR3 spans 14 amino acids. Germline CDR1 SQVTM, CDR2 ANQGSEA. As DNA, the CDR3 is TGCAGCGTTGCCCACAGCGGGGGCACAGATACGCAGTATTTT. Residues: CSVAHSGGTDTQYF.

This chain joins TRBV7-2 and TRBJ1-2, with D maybe TRBD1 (6 bases). This CDR3 comprises 15 residues. Germline V gives CDR1 SGHTA, CDR2 FQGNSA. V lost 4 bases, J lost 1 base, and 13 bases lay in between. The CDR3 DNA is TGTGCCAGCAGCTCAGCCACAGGGCTTAACTATGGCTACACCTTC. Translating it yields CASSSATGLNYGYTF.

This clone was recorded a few times. Germline is not matched at one junction end, which may reflect a read error. V and J are TRBV7-9 and TRBJ1-6; no firm D call. The CDR3 covers 12 residues. Germline V gene data show CDR1 as SEHNR and CDR2 as FQNEAQ (reference sequence). The CDR3 DNA is TGTTCCAGCAGCACCGGTAATTCACCCCTCCACTTT. It yields the protein CSSSTGNSPLHF.

This chain links TRBV5-1 with TRBJ2-5; D unclear. The germline V and J ends were trimmed by 7 bases and 5 bases, with 12 bases remaining between them. This CDR3 spans 12 amino acids. Germline-derived CDR1 and CDR2 are SGHRS and YFSETQ. Here the CDR3 DNA reads TGCGCCAGCTCCAACCCTCGGGAGACCCAGTACTTC. This sequence encodes CASSNPRETQYF.

V is TRBV19 and J is TRBJ1-5; no clear D. Trimming took 1 base from V and 5 from J, leaving 12 bases between them. The germline gives CDR1 LNHDA, CDR2 SQIVND (reference sequence). This CDR3 has 15 amino acids. As DNA, the CDR3 is TGTGCCAGTAGTATAGGAGCGGGATCCCATCAGCCCCAGCATTTT. Protein: CASSIGAGSHQPQHF.

The genes are TRBV7-2 and TRBJ1-2; 7 bases line up with TRBD1. Germline values: CDR1 SGHTA, CDR2 FQGNSA. The CDR3 spans 13 residues. After removal of 4 bases from V and 8 bases from J, the junction contained 7 bases not matched to a gene. The CDR3 spells CASSSGQPTGYTF. Written as DNA, the CDR3 is TGTGCCAGCAGCTCGGGACAGCCGACCGGCTACACCTTC. Full variable domain (outside the CDR3, taken from reference TRBV7-2 and TRBJ1-2): GAGVSQSPSNKVTEKGKDVELRCDPISGHTALYWYRQSLGQGLEFLIYFQGNSAPDKSGLPSDRFSAERTGGSVSTLTIQRTQQEDSAVYLCASSSGQPTGYTFGSGTRLTVV.

V usage is TRBV9 and J usage is TRBJ1-4; D not certain. The germline V gene has CDR1 SGDLS and CDR2 YYNGEE. V lost 4 bases and J 6 bases, leaving 7 bases between the germline ends. The CDR3 sequence is 12 residues long. The DNA for the CDR3 is TGTGCCAGCAGCCTTCTAGATGAAAAACTGTTTTTT. This gives the protein CASSLLDEKLFF.

This chain joins TRBV6-5 and TRBJ1-1; 8 positions match TRBD1. This CDR3 comprises 14 residues. Germline V lookup: CDR1 MNHEY, CDR2 SVGAGI. V was pared by 1 base and J by 7 bases, with 5 bases of the junction left unmatched. CDR3 coding DNA: TGTGCCAGCAGTTACTTTGGACAGGGTGGTGAAGCTTTCTTT. The encoded protein is CASSYFGQGGEAFF.

A note on this clone: The same CDR3 is also encoded by other DNA sequences in this sample. This chain connects TRBV29-1 to TRBJ1-1; 8 bases match TRBD1. Trimming took 7 bases from V and 2 from J; bases not matched to a gene: 3. This CDR3 spans 12 amino acids. Germline V gene data show CDR1 as SQVTM and CDR2 as ANQGSEA. CDR3 in amino acids: CSAGTGNTEAFF. The CDR3 DNA reads TGCAGCGCCGGGACAGGAAACACTGAAGCTTTCTTT. The whole variable domain, filled in from reference TRBV29-1 and TRBJ1-1, reads SAVISQKPSRDICQRGTSLTIQCQVDSQVTMMFWYRQQPGQSLTLIATANQGSEATYESGFVIDKFPISRPNLTFSTLTVSNMSPEDSSIYLCSAGTGNTEAFFGQGTRLTVV.